These 31 T cell receptor beta chains were sequenced from one sample in a study of blood T cells in healthy people across ages. PCR was performed a second time for about 7 to 12 cycles using a sample-barcoded 5' primer and a J-beta primer mix. TCRdb processed the 5' RACE reads anew with MiXCR; each CDR3 protein has one entry. The table shows hundreds of thousands of distinct CDR3 sequences, with under 45% occurring only once. Sequencing was performed on blood. The receptors here all came from a man in his sixties in good health.

The V gene is TRBV6-4, the J gene TRBJ1-5; D unclear. This CDR3 is built from 13 residues. Trimming left V 3 bases short and J 3 bases short, with 6 bases between. From germline, CDR1 is MRHNA and CDR2 SNTAGT. Here the CDR3 reads CASSETDNQPQHF. CDR3 in DNA: TGTGCCAGCAGTGAAACAGACAATCAGCCCCAGCATTTT.

The gene calls are TRBV25-1 and TRBJ1-2; a weak D match, TRBD1 (5 bases). The germline V gene encodes CDR1 MGHDK and CDR2 SYGVNS. V was trimmed by 4 bases and J by 4 bases, leaving 10 bases between them. This CDR3 spans 13 amino acids. CDR3 protein: CASSAGHLYGYTF. The CDR3 DNA is TGTGCCAGCAGTGCAGGACACCTCTATGGCTACACCTTC.

This clonotype turned up a few times. Here the CDR3 DNA reads TGTGCCAGCAGCCTACTGGGGGAAGGTGAAAAACTGTTTTTT. Protein: CASSLLGEGEKLFF. This chain uses TRBV27 with TRBJ1-4; TRBD1 is a possible D gene (5 bases). Germline values: CDR1 MNHEY, CDR2 SMNVEV (reference sequence). Trimming stripped 6 bases from V and 7 bases from J, with 15 bases between. This CDR3 has 14 amino acids. The variable domain in full, completed from reference TRBV27 and TRBJ1-4, reads EAQVTQNPRYLITVTGKKLTVTCSQNMNHEYMSWYRQDPGLGLRQIYYSMNVEVTDKGDVPEGYKVSRKEKRNFPLILESPSPNQTSLYFCASSLLGEGEKLFFGSGTQLSVL.

For this clonotype: The junction departs from the called germline gene at one end, perhaps through a read error. V usage is TRBV3-1 and J usage is TRBJ2-1, with a tentative D call TRBD2 (7 bases). This CDR3 region has 18 residues. The germline V gene has CDR1 LGHDT and CDR2 YNNKEL (reference sequence). The CDR3 spells CASSQDMRGLLSDNEQFF. In DNA, the CDR3 is TGTGCCAGCAGCCAAGATATGCGGGGGCTTCTCTCCGACAATGAGCAGTTCTTC.

This chain joins TRBV4-2 and TRBJ2-5; the D gene is possibly TRBD1 (6 bases). The CDR3 extends over 17 amino acids. V shed 3 bases and J shed 5 bases, with 22 bases lying between them. Germline V gene sequence: CDR1 LGHNA, CDR2 YNFKEQ. CDR3 protein: CASSQDRSTGPGETQYF. CDR3 DNA: TGTGCCAGCAGCCAGGATCGATCGACAGGCCCCGGGGAGACCCAGTACTTC.

This sequence joins TRBV4-3 and TRBJ1-5; unclear D gene. This CDR3 spans 15 amino acids. Deletions cut 4 bases from V and 2 bases from J, with 12 bases between. Germline CDR1 is LGHNA and CDR2 is YSLEER. The CDR3 is CASSLGYGGNQPQHF. The CDR3 nucleotides are TGCGCCAGCAGCCTCGGGTATGGGGGCAATCAGCCCCAGCATTTT.

The chain employs TRBV20-1 and TRBJ2-1, with D perhaps matching TRBD2 (5 bases). CDR1 and CDR2 (germline): DFQATT, SNEGSKA (reference sequence). This CDR3 has 15 residues. Trimming stripped 5 bases from V and 5 bases from J, with 19 bases between. Here the CDR3 DNA reads TGCAGTGCTCCCCTGGTGGCGGGCGAAAACAATGAGCAGTTCTTC. As protein: CSAPLVAGENNEQFF.

This clonotype has more than one count but fewer than ten. The CDR3 DNA reads TGCGCCAGCAGCTTGGGGGGTAGCGGAGTCACCGGGGAGCTGTTTTTT. Residues: CASSLGGSGVTGELFF. The rearrangement joins TRBV5-1 to TRBJ2-2, with a tentative D call TRBD2 (6 bases). Deletions cut 0 bases from V and 4 bases from J, with 13 bases between. Germline V gives CDR1 SGHRS, CDR2 YFSETQ. The CDR3 is 16 amino acids.

The chain couples TRBV7-2 to TRBJ1-1; no reliable D call. The germline V and J ends were trimmed by 1 base and 1 base, with 7 bases remaining between them. CDR1 SGHTA and CDR2 FQGNSA come from the germline V gene. This CDR3 contains 14 residues. The DNA for the CDR3 is TGTGCCAGCAGCTTAGAGACAAGGAACACTGAAGCTTTCTTT. This encodes CASSLETRNTEAFF.

A remark on this clonotype: The germline gene is not matched at one end of the junction; a read error may be the cause. This chain joins TRBV5-6 and TRBJ2-5, with unresolved D. The CDR3 is 14 amino acids. The germline V gene encodes CDR1 SGHDT and CDR2 YYEEEE. Here the CDR3 DNA reads TGTGCCAGCAGCTTGAGGCCAGTTCAAGAGACCCGGTACTTC. Translating it yields CASSLRPVQETRYF.

The V and J genes are TRBV6-5 and TRBJ1-5; TRBD1 is a possible D gene (5 bases). V shed 4 bases and J shed 5 bases, with 9 bases lying between them. The germline gives CDR1 MNHEY, CDR2 SVGAGI. This CDR3 region has 13 residues. CDR3 loop: CASSLDRYQPQHF. CDR3 coding DNA: TGTGCCAGCAGTTTAGACAGATATCAGCCCCAGCATTTT.

The chain uses TRBV20-1 and TRBJ1-4; 11 bases are a match to TRBD1. The CDR3 runs 15 residues. V lost 6 bases to trimming and J lost 8 bases; unmatched junction nucleotides: 11. The germline V gene has CDR1 DFQATT and CDR2 SNEGSKA (reference sequence). The CDR3 is CSARSGQGAVEKLFF. In nucleotides, the CDR3 is TGCAGTGCCAGATCCGGACAGGGGGCCGTCGAAAAACTGTTTTTT.

This clonotype was recorded a few times. V gene TRBV10-3 combines with J gene TRBJ2-5, with 9 bases that match TRBD2. The CDR3 loop spans 16 amino acids. V gave up 6 bases and J gave up 1 base; unmatched junction bases: 9. CDR1 and CDR2 (germline): ENHRY, SYGVKD. This CDR3 reads CAIRDVAGDLQETQYF. In DNA, the CDR3 is TGTGCCATCAGGGACGTAGCGGGGGACCTCCAAGAGACCCAGTACTTC.

The CDR3 sequence is CSARAPGAGANVLTF. The CDR3, as DNA: TGCAGTGCTAGAGCCCCAGGGGCTGGGGCCAACGTCCTGACTTTC. This sequence joins TRBV20-1 and TRBJ2-6, with D possibly TRBD1 on 6 matching bases. Trimming took 1 base from V and 2 from J, leaving 9 bases between them. Per the germline V gene, CDR1 is DFQATT and CDR2 is SNEGSKA (reference sequence). This CDR3 contains 15 residues.

This chain joins TRBV7-2 and TRBJ2-5; the D call may be TRBD1 or TRBD2 (6 bases each). The V end was cut by 5 bases, the J end by 5 bases, with 21 bases between. CDR3 length equals 16 residues. Germline V CDR1 and CDR2: SGHTA, FQGNSA. The CDR3 nucleotides read TGTGCCAGCAGCATAGGGGGACTTCGAAACAGGGAGACCCAGTACTTC. Translating it yields CASSIGGLRNRETQYF.

This clonotype showed up just a few times. The rearrangement uses TRBV7-9 and TRBJ1-6; D perhaps matches TRBD1 (5 bases). The CDR3 covers 15 residues. Trimming stripped 1 base from V and 7 bases from J, with 11 bases between. From germline, CDR1 is SEHNR and CDR2 FQNEAQ (reference sequence). The CDR3 nucleotides are TGTGCCAGCAGCTTAGGGGGGACCCTAAATTCACCCCTCCACTTT. Its protein is CASSLGGTLNSPLHF.

This clonotype has a count of ten or more. The CDR3 bases are TGTGCCAGCAGTCCGTCAGGGGGTACTCAAGAGACCCAGTACTTC. Protein product: CASSPSGGTQETQYF. The chain joins TRBV6-5 to TRBJ2-5; 7 bases fit TRBD1. The CDR3 length is 15 residues. Germline lookup yields CDR1 MNHEY and CDR2 SVGAGI. V was clipped by 5 bases and J by 2 bases; unmatched bases: 8.

The rearrangement joins TRBV20-1 to TRBJ2-7; 9 positions match TRBD1. The ends lost 2 bases at V and 6 bases at J; junction bases unmatched: 5. Germline V CDR1 and CDR2: DFQATT, SNEGSKA (reference sequence). CDR3 length: 13 amino acids. CDR3 DNA: TGCAGTGCTAGAAAGGACAGGGGAAGCGAGCAGTACTTC. It specifies CSARKDRGSEQYF.

The genes are TRBV30 and TRBJ2-5; D is unresolved. Germline values: CDR1 GTSNPN, CDR2 SVGIG (reference sequence). V was clipped by 6 bases and J by 5 bases, with 7 bases between them. The CDR3 is 10 residues long. The CDR3 region is CACKWETQYF. In DNA, the CDR3 is TGTGCCTGCAAATGGGAGACCCAGTACTTC.

The chain employs TRBV18 and TRBJ2-7; TRBD1 agrees at 8 bases. Germline loops: CDR1 KGHSH, CDR2 LQKENI. V lost 2 bases and J lost 4; bases outside the gene matches: 10. This CDR3 is 16 amino acids long. The CDR3 is CASSPTDRVSFYEQYF. As DNA, the CDR3 is TGTGCCAGCTCACCAACGGACAGGGTTTCGTTTTACGAGCAGTACTTC. Complete variable domain (other parts from reference TRBV18 and TRBJ2-7): NAGVMQNPRHLVRRRGQEARLRCSPMKGHSHVYWYRQLPEEGLKFMVYLQKENIIDESGMPKERFSAEFPKEGPSILRIQQVVRGDSAAYFCASSPTDRVSFYEQYFGPGTRLTVT.

V is TRBV4-3 and J is TRBJ1-4; the D is unclear. Germline CDR1 LGHNA, CDR2 YSLEER. V shed 0 bases and J shed 5 bases, with 10 bases lying between them. CDR3 length equals 15 residues. Here the CDR3 DNA reads TGCGCCAGCAGCCAAGACATCCGGCAAAATGAAAAACTGTTTTTT. It encodes CASSQDIRQNEKLFF.

V usage is TRBV6-6 and J usage is TRBJ1-2; D call uncertain. The CDR3 is 15 residues long. Germline CDR1 and CDR2: MNHNY and SVGAGI (reference sequence). V lost 4 bases, J lost 8 bases, and 20 bases lay in between. The DNA for the CDR3 is TGTGCCAGCAGTTCCCACGGCGGGAATGCTTTGGGCTACACCTTC. Amino acids: CASSSHGGNALGYTF.

The chain links TRBV6-6 to TRBJ2-2; D unresolved. This CDR3 comprises 15 residues. V lost 5 bases and J lost 6, with 16 bases in between. Germline CDR1 reads MNHNY; CDR2 reads SVGAGI (reference sequence). The CDR3 region has the DNA TGTGCCAGCAGTGACTTAAGGCCCGGCGCCGGGGAGCTGTTTTTT. This sequence encodes CASSDLRPGAGELFF.

The V call is TRBV15, the J call TRBJ1-6; unclear D gene. The V end lost 0 bases, the J end lost 7 bases, and 22 bases lay between the germline ends. Germline CDR1 is LNHNV and CDR2 is YYDKDF (reference sequence). This CDR3 has 19 residues. CDR3 in DNA: TGTGCCACCAGCAGAGATAGGACCATAATACCCCTGGAGAATTCACCCCTCCACTTT. It specifies CATSRDRTIIPLENSPLHF.

In DNA form, the CDR3 reads TGTGCCAGCAAGTTTAGAGGGGGTGGCCAAGAGACCCAGTACTTC. As protein: CASKFRGGGQETQYF. The genes are TRBV28 and TRBJ2-5; tentative D call: TRBD1 (6 bases). The CDR3 consists of 15 residues. Germline V gene data show CDR1 as MDHEN and CDR2 as SYDVKM. V was pared by 7 bases and J by 1 base, with 16 bases between.

V and J are TRBV5-6 and TRBJ2-1, with D perhaps matching TRBD2 (6 bases). The V end was cut by 0 bases, the J end by 6 bases, with 13 bases between. CDR1 and CDR2 from the germline V gene are SGHDT and YYEEEE. This CDR3 has 15 amino acids. For the CDR3, the DNA is TGTGCCAGCAGCTTGGGACTAGTATCCGGCAATGAGCAGTTCTTC. The encoded protein is CASSLGLVSGNEQFF.

This clonotype came up a few times. This chain joins TRBV28 and TRBJ1-2; TRBD1 is a possible D gene (5 bases). V was trimmed by 4 bases and J by 2 bases, leaving 11 bases between them. This CDR3 contains 14 residues. Germline V gene lookup returns CDR1 MDHEN and CDR2 SYDVKM. The CDR3 nucleotides read TGTGCCAGCAGTTCCCCCCCAGGGAACTATGGCTACACCTTC. Translating it yields CASSSPPGNYGYTF.

Notes on this clonotype: A much bigger clone sits one base away, suggesting this may be a read error. This rearrangement joins TRBV7-9 to TRBJ2-7; TRBD2 matches 7 bases. Germline CDR1 SEHNR, CDR2 FQNEAQ (reference sequence). The CDR3 sequence is 15 residues long. After removal of 5 bases from V and 4 bases from J, the junction contained 11 bases not matched to a gene. This chain's CDR3 is CASSPGTNGSYEQYF. In nucleotides, the CDR3 is TGTGCCAGCAGCCCCGGGACTAACGGCTCTTACGAGCAGTACTTC.

This chain connects TRBV4-2 to TRBJ1-2; D is unclear. The germline CDR1 and CDR2 sequences are LGHNA and YNFKEQ. With 0 bases removed from V and 4 bases from J, the gap between germline ends came to 15 bases. The CDR3 totals 16 residues. CDR3 sequence (DNA): TGTGCCAGCAGCCAAGATAGAAGCGGGTTCAGCTATGGCTACACCTTC. As protein: CASSQDRSGFSYGYTF.

The V call is TRBV10-3, the J call TRBJ2-7; TRBD2 matches 7 bases. The CDR3 consists of 16 residues. Germline V gene sequence: CDR1 ENHRY, CDR2 SYGVKD. After removal of 2 bases from V and 2 bases from J, the junction contained 9 bases not matched to a gene. The DNA for the CDR3 is TGTGCCATCAGTGAGGGGGGAGGGGTCAATGCCTACGAGCAGTACTTC. Protein: CAISEGGGVNAYEQYF.

The chain couples TRBV29-1 to TRBJ2-5; D is unclear. V was trimmed by 0 bases and J by 3 bases, leaving 11 bases between them. Germline assignment: CDR1 SQVTM and CDR2 ANQGSEA. The CDR3 length is 14 residues. CDR3 nucleotide sequence: TGCAGCGTTGAAGATCCATTTGCAAAAGAGACCCAGTACTTC. This sequence encodes CSVEDPFAKETQYF. Full variable domain (rest looked up from reference TRBV29-1 and TRBJ2-5): SAVISQKPSRDICQRGTSLTIQCQVDSQVTMMFWYRQQPGQSLTLIATANQGSEATYESGFVIDKFPISRPNLTFSTLTVSNMSPEDSSIYLCSVEDPFAKETQYFGPGTRLLVL.